A single sample gave rise to the 6 T cell receptor beta chains below, sequenced in a study of CD8 T cells in ankylosing spondylitis (TCRdb year 2017). Here is what the overall study found, with its caveats: A TCR beta motif made up of several highly homologous amino acid variants appeared to be characteristic of blood from ankylosing spondylitis patients.

The library came from 5' RACE. Sequencing was carried out with an Illumina HiSeq 2500. The public reads were run again by TCRdb, first through fastp at Q25 and then through MiXCR, and only productive beta chains were kept. Rows with a matching CDR3 protein are joined into one entry that keeps the most common DNA and genes. This sample comprises around 890,000 distinct CDR3 sequences, roughly 12% of them detected only once. Of the sample, about 0.5% falls within the top ten clones. Their antigens remain unidentified. The sequenced material came from blood, either unsorted or a sorted T cell fraction (not recorded which). These receptors all come from a male donor with ankylosing spondylitis.

The chain is built from TRBV4-1 and TRBJ2-7, with D uncertain. V dropped 0 bases and J dropped 4 bases, with 7 bases sitting between them. Germline V gives CDR1 MGHRA, CDR2 YSYEKL. The CDR3 length is 13 residues. The DNA for the CDR3 is TGCGCCAGCAGCCAAGATCACCTATACGAGCAGTACTTC. Protein: CASSQDHLYEQYF.

V gene TRBV4-1 combines with J gene TRBJ2-2, with a weak D call TRBD2 (6 bases). The CDR3 contains 14 residues. Per germline, CDR1 MGHRA and CDR2 YSYEKL. Deletions cut 10 bases from V and 5 bases from J, with 17 bases between. CDR3 protein: CAISSGTLTGELFF. The CDR3 region has the DNA TGCGCCATCTCCTCCGGGACTTTGACCGGGGAGCTGTTTTTT.

The V call is TRBV5-6, the J call TRBJ1-2, with 7 bases lining up with TRBD1. The germline V gene encodes CDR1 SGHDT and CDR2 YYEEEE. CDR3 length: 14 residues. With V trimmed by 4 bases and J by 5 bases, 8 bases remained unmatched. CDR3 nucleotide sequence: TGTGCCAGCAGCGAAGCTCAGGGGGAGTATGGCTACACCTTC. Encoded protein: CASSEAQGEYGYTF.

This clonotype has more than one count but fewer than ten. The V gene is TRBV7-8, the J gene TRBJ2-6; the D is unclear. The CDR3 sequence is 16 residues long. Germline V gene data show CDR1 as SGHVS and CDR2 as FQNEAQ. V was cut by 5 bases and J by 4 bases, with 15 bases left in between. CDR3 protein: CASSAGFIAGANVLTF. The CDR3 DNA reads TGTGCCAGCAGCGCAGGATTTATCGCCGGGGCCAACGTCCTGACTTTC.

As to this clonotype: It may be a read error: a sequence one base away is much more abundant. J is TRBJ1-6 and V is TRBV6-2 or TRBV6-3, with D unclear. This CDR3 has 15 residues. Germline V lookup: CDR1 MNHEY, CDR2 SVGEGT. CDR3 protein: CASTYRAGLDSPLHF. Written as DNA, the CDR3 is TGTGCCAGCACTTACCGCGCGGGCCTCGATTCACCCCTCCACTTT.

The CDR3 bases are TGCAGTGCTAGAGTCGCGACTAGCGCTTCCTACGAGCAGTACTTC. Translation gives CSARVATSASYEQYF. The chain uses TRBV20-1 and TRBJ2-7; 8 nucleotides agree with TRBD2. The CDR3 extends over 15 amino acids. Germline V gene data show CDR1 as DFQATT and CDR2 as SNEGSKA (reference sequence). The J segment lost 1 base and the V segment lost 1 base, leaving 6 bases of the junction unmatched.